The rows below give T cell receptor beta chains drawn from one sample of a study of shared clonotypes between healthy human individuals. The data were produced by immunoSEQ multiplex PCR, yet TCRdb's version contains in-frame clones alone and is incomplete. The table records roughly 2.2 million clones, more than 80% of them present only once. The sample consisted of naive CD4+ T cells from PBMCs. These receptors all stem from a man aged 18 to 35 in good health. Some clones in this sample may be carry-over from other donors' samples. Each CDR3 is given with its conserved first and last residue. The D gene is left open where the match is weak. The listing skips clone size in some rows; elsewhere it reads once, few, many or a size class.

j_call clone_size v_call d_call cdr3_aa cdr3_nt
TRBJ1-2 NA TRBV7-9 NA CASSLVRGNGYTF TGTGCCAGCAGCTTAGTGAGAGGGAATGGCTACACCTTC
TRBJ1-1 NA TRBV7-3 NA CASSPGSANTEAFF TGTGCCAGCAGCCCGGGCAGCGCGAACACTGAAGCTTTCTTT
TRBJ1-2 NA TRBV11-2 NA CASSLGAAVYGYTF TGTGCCAGCAGCTTAGGCGCAGCAGTCTATGGCTACACCTTC
TRBJ1-1 NA TRBV7-9 NA CASSMDSKEGTEAFF TGTGCCAGCAGCATGGACAGCAAAGAAGGCACTGAAGCTTTCTTT
TRBJ1-5 once TRBV15 NA CATTPAQGQPQHF TGTGCCACCACCCCTGCACAGGGACAGCCCCAGCATTTT
TRBJ1-2 NA TRBV7-3 TRBD1 CASSLTGGNGYTF TGTGCCAGCAGCCTGACAGGGGGCAATGGCTACACCTTC
TRBJ1-1 NA TRBV5-4 NA CASSFAHGGEAFF TGTGCCAGCAGCTTTGCTCACGGTGGGGAAGCTTTCTTT
TRBJ2-7 NA TRBV27 TRBD2 CASSRTRAYEQYF TGTGCCAGCAGTCGGACTAGAGCCTACGAGCAGTACTTC
TRBJ1-5 NA TRBV7-8 NA CASSSEVRVGTNSNQPQHF TGTGCCAGCAGTTCAGAGGTCAGGGTGGGAACTAATAGCAATCAGCCCCAGCATTTT
TRBJ2-1 NA TRBV9 NA CASSVQGRDEQFF TGTGCCAGCAGCGTCCAGGGACGGGATGAGCAGTTCTTC
TRBJ1-2 NA TRBV28 NA CASSSQSRPYGYTF TGTGCCAGCAGTTCCCAAAGTCGACCTTATGGCTACACCTTC
TRBJ2-2 NA TRBV28 NA CATLTGLNTGELFF TGTGCCACCCTTACGGGGCTGAACACCGGGGAGCTGTTTTTT
TRBJ1-1 NA TRBV7-2 NA CASSLLSGYNTEAFF TGTGCCAGCAGCTTATTGTCCGGATATAACACTGAAGCTTTCTTT
TRBJ1-2 NA TRBV28 TRBD1 CASGPVQGYGYTF TGTGCCAGCGGACCCGTACAGGGGTATGGCTACACCTTC
TRBJ2-5 NA TRBV5-4 NA CASSLIALETQYF TGTGCCAGCAGCTTGATCGCGCTGGAGACCCAGTACTTC
TRBJ2-7 NA TRBV10-2 TRBD2 CASSESSGVLREQYF TGCGCCAGCAGTGAGTCTAGCGGGGTCTTGCGCGAGCAGTACTTC
TRBJ1-1 NA TRBV5-4 TRBD1 CASSRQGSNTEAFF TGTGCCAGCAGCCGACAGGGTTCGAACACTGAAGCTTTCTTT
TRBJ1-2 NA TRBV28 NA CASSGNYGYTF TGTGCCAGCTCCGGAAACTATGGCTACACCTTC
TRBJ1-1 NA TRBV18 NA CASFTDSGMNTEAFF TGTGCCAGCTTCACAGATTCAGGGATGAACACTGAAGCTTTCTTT
TRBJ2-2 once TRBV5-1 TRBD2 CASSWGQIAGEATGELFF TGCGCCAGCAGCTGGGGACAGATAGCGGGAGAAGCCACCGGGGAGCTGTTTTTT
TRBJ2-7 NA TRBV5-1 NA CASTPDGTRGAFEQYF TGCGCCAGCACCCCAGACGGGACAAGGGGGGCCTTCGAGCAGTACTTC
TRBJ2-1 once TRBV27 TRBD2 CASSFRGLAGHEQFF TGTGCCAGCAGTTTCCGCGGACTAGCTGGCCATGAGCAGTTCTTC
TRBJ1-2 NA TRBV27 TRBD1 CASTPFGTANYGYTF TGTGCCAGCACCCCTTTCGGGACAGCTAACTATGGCTACACCTTC
TRBJ2-1 NA TRBV27 NA CASSSTRGLPASGEQFF TGTGCCAGCAGCTCAACTAGGGGCCTCCCCGCGTCAGGAGAGCAGTTCTTC
TRBJ1-1 NA TRBV5-1 NA CASSFEGTNTEAFF TGCGCCAGCAGTTTCGAGGGAACGAACACTGAAGCTTTCTTT
TRBJ2-1 NA TRBV5-1 NA CASRPGSSYNEQFF TGCGCCAGCCGCCCGGGGAGCTCCTACAATGAGCAGTTCTTC
TRBJ2-7 NA TRBV5-1 TRBD1 CASSTLDRAAGEQYF TGCGCCAGCAGCACTCTTGACAGGGCGGCTGGCGAGCAGTACTTC
TRBJ2-1 NA TRBV29-1 TRBD2 CSAVGGTSGSYNEQFF TGCAGCGCCGTGGGGGGGACTAGCGGCTCCTACAATGAGCAGTTCTTC
TRBJ2-2 NA TRBV29-1 NA CSAGENTGELFF TGCAGCGCGGGGGAAAACACCGGGGAGCTGTTTTTT
TRBJ1-4 NA TRBV28 TRBD1 CASSSFRDRGEKLFF TGTGCCAGCAGTTCATTCCGGGACAGGGGCGAAAAACTGTTTTTT
TRBJ1-1 few TRBV5-5 NA CASSSTGGEAFF TGTGCCAGCAGCTCGACAGGAGGTGAAGCTTTCTTT
TRBJ2-2 NA TRBV7-7 NA CASSLQGAPNTGELFF TGTGCCAGCAGCTTACAGGGAGCGCCGAACACCGGGGAGCTGTTTTTT
TRBJ2-5 NA TRBV6-1 TRBD2 CASSSGSGRETQYF TGTGCCAGCAGTAGCGGGAGCGGTCGAGAGACCCAGTACTTC
TRBJ2-5 NA TRBV28 NA CARDGPYQETQYF TGTGCCAGGGATGGGCCCTACCAAGAGACCCAGTACTTC
TRBJ2-7 once TRBV5-1 NA CASSLDREAYEQYF TGCGCCAGCAGCTTGGACAGGGAAGCCTACGAGCAGTACTTC
TRBJ2-4 NA TRBV2 TRBD1 CASSPGQGVFIQYF TGTGCCAGCAGCCCTGGACAGGGGGTGTTCATTCAGTACTTC
TRBJ1-1 NA TRBV29-1 NA CCLKGVTEAFF TGCTGCCTCAAGGGGGTCACTGAAGCTTTCTTT
TRBJ2-1 NA TRBV27 TRBD2 CASSSAWLAGGNEQFF TGTGCCAGCAGTTCCGCGTGGCTAGCGGGAGGTAATGAGCAGTTCTTC
TRBJ2-7 NA TRBV6-1 NA CASSNTGTKAYEQYF TGTGCCAGCAGCAACACCGGGACAAAAGCCTACGAGCAGTACTTC
TRBJ2-3 NA TRBV4-3 TRBD2 CASSQGTTSGLADTQYF TGCGCCAGCAGCCAGGGGACGACTAGCGGGTTAGCAGATACGCAGTATTTT
TRBJ2-3 NA TRBV25-1 NA CASTPGTDTQYF TGTGCCAGCACCCCAGGGACAGATACGCAGTATTTT
TRBJ1-4 NA TRBV7-3 NA CASSFSASRATNEKLFF TGTGCCAGCAGCTTTAGTGCCAGCAGAGCAACTAATGAAAAACTGTTTTTT
TRBJ1-4 NA TRBV5-1 NA CASSTGGAEEKLFF TGCGCCAGCAGCACGGGGGGCGCTGAGGAAAAACTGTTTTTT